This is a list of T cell receptor beta chains from one sample in a study of T cell changes during pregnancy in multiple sclerosis. Data came from immunoSEQ multiplex PCR; TCRdb stores just in-frame clones and leaves some out. The sample has some 30,000 clones, approximately 88% seen once. The material sequenced was CD8+ T cells from peripheral blood mononuclear cells, taken before pregnancy. The receptors here all came from a female donor with multiple sclerosis, enrolled in a pregnancy study. Each CDR3 is given with its conserved first and last residue. Each record gives: J gene, D gene, V gene, clone size, CDR3 DNA, CDR3 protein. A D gene is named only where the DNA matches it firmly. Only part of the rows carry a size: once, few, many, or a class if the clone is expanded.

TRBJ2-2 TRBD1 TRBV5-4 . TGTGCCAGCAGCTCGGGACAGGGGCCCGGGGAGCTGTTTTTT CASSSGQGPGELFF
TRBJ2-1 . TRBV7-6 . TGTGCCAGCAGCTTAGCCGGAGGCTACAATGAGCAGTTCTTC CASSLAGGYNEQFF
TRBJ2-1 . TRBV25-1 . TGTGCCAGCAGTGAATTGGGACTCTCCTACAATGAGCAGTTCTTC CASSELGLSYNEQFF
TRBJ1-5 TRBD1 TRBV5-6 . TGTGCCAGCAGCTTGGGGACAGGGGCAAATCAGCCCCAGCATTTT CASSLGTGANQPQHF
TRBJ1-1 TRBD1 TRBV15 . TGTGCCACCAGCAGAGATTTTCAGGACAGGGCTCCTTTCTTT CATSRDFQDRAPFF
TRBJ2-1 TRBD2 TRBV5-8 . TGTGCCAGCAGCTTGGTCGGGACTAATAATGAGCAGTTCTTC CASSLVGTNNEQFF
TRBJ2-3 . TRBV7-3 few TGTGCCAGCAGCCTCAACCCCGGGACAAGCACAGATACGCAGTATTTT CASSLNPGTSTDTQYF
TRBJ1-1 . TRBV9 . TGTGCCAGCAGCCCGTCGAGGGGGGGCACTGAAGCTTTCTTT CASSPSRGGTEAFF
TRBJ2-2 . TRBV6-1 . TGTGCCAGCAGTGGGATGGAGACCGGGGAGCTGTTTTTT CASSGMETGELFF
TRBJ2-1 . TRBV4-1 . TGCGCCAGCAGCCAGGCAGCCCAGGGGACGCACAATGAGCAGTTCTTC CASSQAAQGTHNEQFF
TRBJ1-2 . TRBV19 . TGTGCCAGTAGTATCGACAGAACTAACTATGGCTACACCTTC CASSIDRTNYGYTF
TRBJ1-1 . TRBV21-1 . TGTGCCAGCAGCAAGGGACAAGGGGCATCTGAAGCTTTCTTT CASSKGQGASEAFF
TRBJ2-7 . TRBV6-1 . TGTGCCACCGACAGCTCCTACGAGCAGTACTTC CATDSSYEQYF
TRBJ1-1 . TRBV27 once TGTGCCAGCAGTTCCACCTGGGAGGGTAGGACTGAAGCTTTCTTT CASSSTWEGRTEAFF
TRBJ2-3 . TRBV6-4 few TGTGCCAGCAGCGGGGGAACTAGCACAGATACGCAGTATTTT CASSGGTSTDTQYF
TRBJ2-1 . TRBV12-5 . TGTGCTAGTGGCCCAGGGGTTTTAAATGAGCAGTTCTTC CASGPGVLNEQFF
TRBJ1-6 . TRBV28 few TGTGCCAGCAGTTTCTTGACAGACTATAATTCACCCCTCCACTTT CASSFLTDYNSPLHF
TRBJ2-2 TRBD1 TRBV7-9 . TGTGCCAGCAGCGCCGGGGACAGGGTAATCGGGGAGCTGTTTTTT CASSAGDRVIGELFF
TRBJ1-6 TRBD1 TRBV27 . TGTGCCAGCAGTCTAACGTCGGACAGGGTACTTTCACCCCTCCACTTT CASSLTSDRVLSPLHF
TRBJ2-5 . TRBV4-1 . TGCGCCAGCAGCCAAGACGAGCTCGGGGAGACCCAGTACTTC CASSQDELGETQYF
TRBJ2-2 . TRBV27 . TGTGCCAGCATACCCTTGACAGGCTTAAACACCGGGGAGCTGTTTTTT CASIPLTGLNTGELFF
TRBJ2-2 TRBD2 TRBV7-3 medium-sized TGTGCCAGCAGCTCCGGGACTAGCGGGGATCCTAACACCGGGGAGCTGTTTTTT CASSSGTSGDPNTGELFF
TRBJ1-5 . TRBV27 . TGTGCCAGCAGTTTAACCGGGGTGAATCAGCCCCAGCATTTT CASSLTGVNQPQHF
TRBJ2-7 . TRBV28 . TGTGCCAGCAGTTCCAATCCTAGCGTTGACTACGAGCAGTACTTC CASSSNPSVDYEQYF
TRBJ2-2 TRBD1 TRBV6-5 . TGTGCCAGCAGTTACCGGGCCGGGACAGGGGCCGGGGAGCTGTTTTTT CASSYRAGTGAGELFF
TRBJ2-7 TRBD2 TRBV5-1 . TGCGCCAGCAGCTTGGAGCTAGCGGGAGGGTACGAGCAGTACTTC CASSLELAGGYEQYF
TRBJ2-3 TRBD2 TRBV27 . TGTGCCAGCAGTTTATATGTACTAGCGGGAGGGATTAGCACAGATACGCAGTATTTT CASSLYVLAGGISTDTQYF
TRBJ2-5 TRBD1 TRBV6-1 . TGTGCCAGCAGTCCGGGACAGGGGAAGGAGACCCAGTACTTC CASSPGQGKETQYF
TRBJ2-3 TRBD2 TRBV27 once TGTGCCAGCAGTTTTTTAGCGGGAGGCACCCCAAGCACAGATACGCAGTATTTT CASSFLAGGTPSTDTQYF
TRBJ1-1 TRBD1 TRBV15 . TGTGCCACCAGTCCTAGTGGACAGGGGATTACGAACACTGAAGCTTTCTTT CATSPSGQGITNTEAFF
TRBJ2-1 TRBD2 TRBV19 . TGTGCCAGTAGTAACGGGGGGGTCTACAATGAGCAGTTCTTC CASSNGGVYNEQFF
TRBJ2-5 . TRBV7-2 . TGTGCCAGCAGCTTAGAGGGGGGAGGGGTAGAGACCCAGTACTTC CASSLEGGGVETQYF
TRBJ2-5 . TRBV4-3 . TGCGCCAGCAGCCAAGCTCTCACTAGAGTGGTCCCCCAAGAGACCCAGTACTTC CASSQALTRVVPQETQYF
TRBJ2-7 . TRBV4-3 . TGCGCCAGCAGCCAATTTTTACAGGGAACCTACGAGCAGTACTTC CASSQFLQGTYEQYF
TRBJ1-1 . TRBV30 once TGTGCCTGGAGTGTAATGAGCCTCAACACTGAAGCTTTCTTT CAWSVMSLNTEAFF
TRBJ2-2 . TRBV5-1 . TGCGCCAGCAGCTTGGTCAGGGAGGCCGGGGAGCTGTTTTTT CASSLVREAGELFF
TRBJ2-5 TRBD2 TRBV11-2 . TGTGCCAGCAGCTTAGTGGAAGCGGGAGTTGATGAGACCCAGTACTTC CASSLVEAGVDETQYF
TRBJ2-7 TRBD1 TRBV30 few TGTGCCTGGAGTTGGGGACAGGGGGCCTACGAGCAGTACTTC CAWSWGQGAYEQYF
TRBJ1-2 . TRBV21-1 . TGTGCCAGGGAAGAGGGGGCTCGAGACTATGGCTACACCTTC CAREEGARDYGYTF
TRBJ1-4 . TRBV5-6 . TGTGCCAGCAGCTTGGAGGGGCTTAATGAAAAACTGTTTTTT CASSLEGLNEKLFF
TRBJ1-1 . TRBV4-1 . TGCGCCAGCAGCCAAGATCCCAGTCTCATGAACACTGAAGCTTTCTTT CASSQDPSLMNTEAFF
TRBJ1-1 TRBD1 TRBV6-1 once TGTGCCAGCAGAGTCCAGGGGGAGGTCGCTGAAGCTTTCTTT CASRVQGEVAEAFF
TRBJ2-3 . TRBV11-1 . TGTGCCAGCAGCTTAGGCGGTTTCCGTGAAGGCACAGATACGCAGTATTTT CASSLGGFREGTDTQYF
TRBJ1-1 . TRBV4-1 . TGCGCCAGCAGCCACGGAGGGTCTGAAGCTTTCTTT CASSHGGSEAFF
TRBJ2-5 TRBD2 TRBV28 once TGTGCCAGCAGCGTAGCGGGAGGTCAAGAGACCCAGTACTTC CASSVAGGQETQYF
TRBJ2-7 TRBD2 TRBV5-1 . TGCGCCAGCAGCTTGACTAGCGGCTACGAGCAGTACTTC CASSLTSGYEQYF
TRBJ2-2 TRBD1 TRBV5-6 . TGTGCCAGCAGCCCGATGACAGGGAGAACCGGGGAGCTGTTTTTT CASSPMTGRTGELFF
TRBJ2-7 TRBD2 TRBV15 . TGTGCCACCAGCGCGACTAGCGGGACAACCTACGAGCAGTACTTC CATSATSGTTYEQYF
TRBJ1-2 . TRBV13 . TGTGCCAGCAGCTTGGAAGGAGACGATGGCTACACCTTC CASSLEGDDGYTF
TRBJ1-2 TRBD1 TRBV14 . TGTGCCAGCAGCCAAGTGGGGTTGGACAGGGCATCGCTCTATGGCTACACCTTC CASSQVGLDRASLYGYTF
TRBJ2-7 . TRBV6-5 . TGTGCCAGCGGGGAGGTCCCGGGACGGACCCACGAGCAGTACTTC CASGEVPGRTHEQYF